The TCR beta chain under discussion was sequenced for a study of T cell repertoires in cytomegalovirus infection. Broader study findings: Based on cumulative public TCR beta family frequency, carriers of CMV plus the relevant HLA were identified.

A single record per CDR3 protein comes from TCRdb applying MiXCR to the reads. The sample holds more than 300,000 distinct CDR3 sequences, about a third seen once. The CDR3 totals 16 residues. The germline CDR1 and CDR2 sequences are MDHEN and SYDVKM. V lost 6 bases and J lost 0, with 17 bases in between. The table lists this clonotype with many counts. Its specificity is not known. The chain joins TRBV28 to TRBJ1-1, with a tentative D call TRBD1 (6 bases). This TCR was sampled from a human donor in good health (CMV status not recorded). Some clones in this sample may be carry-over from other donors' samples. The sequencing here drew on cultured PBMCs, taken from culture after CMV antigen stimulation. CDR3 loop: CASSYDKRTVNTEAFF. The CDR3 DNA follows: TGTGCCAGCAGCTACGACAAGAGGACAGTGAACACTGAAGCTTTCTTT.